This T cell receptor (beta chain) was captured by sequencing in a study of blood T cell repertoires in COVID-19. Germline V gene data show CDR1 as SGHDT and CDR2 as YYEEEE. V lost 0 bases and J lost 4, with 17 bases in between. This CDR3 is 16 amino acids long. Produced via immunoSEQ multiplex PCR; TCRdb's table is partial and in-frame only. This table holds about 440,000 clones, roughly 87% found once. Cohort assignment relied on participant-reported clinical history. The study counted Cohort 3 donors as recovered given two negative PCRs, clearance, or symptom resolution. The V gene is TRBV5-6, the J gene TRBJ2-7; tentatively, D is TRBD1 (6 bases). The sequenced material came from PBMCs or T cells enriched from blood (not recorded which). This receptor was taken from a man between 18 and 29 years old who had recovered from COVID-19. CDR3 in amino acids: CASSLVGAGLSYEQYF. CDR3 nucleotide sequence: TGTGCCAGCAGCTTGGTGGGGGCTGGGCTAAGTTACGAGCAGTACTTC.